These T cell receptor beta chains were read from a single sample in a study of regulatory dendritic cells for organ transplantation. These receptors are not linked to any known antigen. Sequenced by immunoSEQ multiplex PCR; TCRdb stores in-frame clones only, minus some. The data hold about 12,000 clones, with roughly 79% observed a single time. The specimen sequenced was naive CD8+ T cells from blood cultured with regulatory dendritic cells. The receptors come from a human donor in good health. Each CDR3 is given without its conserved first and last residue. A row's size may be missing; if present it is once, few, many or a size class.

CDR3 length: 14
V gene: TRBV7-6
clone size: .
J gene: TRBJ2-1
CDR3 protein: ASSYKGGGTYNEQF

CDR3 length: 13
V gene: TRBV13
clone size: .
J gene: TRBJ2-5
CDR3 protein: ASSLLDRGRETQY

CDR3 length: 13
V gene: TRBV6-1
clone size: .
J gene: TRBJ2-1
CDR3 protein: ASSEDAGSYNEQF

CDR3 length: 11
V gene: TRBV4-1
clone size: .
J gene: TRBJ2-1
CDR3 protein: ASSQNRGNEQF

CDR3 length: 12
V gene: TRBV5-1
clone size: .
J gene: TRBJ2-5
CDR3 protein: ASSLEQARETQY

CDR3 length: 12
V gene: TRBV10-3
clone size: .
J gene: TRBJ2-3
CDR3 protein: AISLGLATDTQY

CDR3 length: 11
V gene: TRBV19
clone size: medium-sized
J gene: TRBJ1-1
CDR3 protein: ASSMGTITEAF

CDR3 length: 13
V gene: TRBV11-2
clone size: once
J gene: TRBJ2-1
CDR3 protein: ASSLEAGGPNEQF

CDR3 length: 14
V gene: TRBV6-5
clone size: few
J gene: TRBJ2-1
CDR3 protein: ASSYSHSGDYNEQF

CDR3 length: 15
V gene: TRBV9
clone size: few
J gene: TRBJ2-2
CDR3 protein: ASSVAGVRGNTGELF

CDR3 length: 11
V gene: TRBV7-3
clone size: .
J gene: TRBJ1-1
CDR3 protein: ASSLRYQDEAF

CDR3 length: 10
V gene: TRBV7-9
clone size: few
J gene: TRBJ2-7
CDR3 protein: ASSPSPYEQY

CDR3 length: 12
V gene: TRBV19
clone size: .
J gene: TRBJ1-1
CDR3 protein: ASSIIAGKVEAF

CDR3 length: 14
V gene: TRBV5-6
clone size: .
J gene: TRBJ2-2
CDR3 protein: ASSLAVTGVDGELF

CDR3 length: 14
V gene: TRBV5-6
clone size: .
J gene: TRBJ1-2
CDR3 protein: ASSPGGGVANYGYT

CDR3 length: 11
V gene: TRBV19
clone size: .
J gene: TRBJ1-3
CDR3 protein: ASSIVLRDTIY

CDR3 length: 13
V gene: TRBV2
clone size: .
J gene: TRBJ2-7
CDR3 protein: ASRGPGQVPYEQY

CDR3 length: 12
V gene: TRBV7-8
clone size: .
J gene: TRBJ2-1
CDR3 protein: ASSLTGGPSEQF

CDR3 length: 12
V gene: TRBV11-2
clone size: .
J gene: TRBJ1-3
CDR3 protein: ASSWEGSGNTIY

CDR3 length: 14
V gene: TRBV4-3
clone size: .
J gene: TRBJ1-4
CDR3 protein: ASSQGPTGGNEKLF

CDR3 length: 13
V gene: TRBV4-1
clone size: .
J gene: TRBJ1-5
CDR3 protein: ASSQGQNSNQPQH

CDR3 length: 8
V gene: TRBV29-1
clone size: .
J gene: TRBJ1-2
CDR3 protein: SAREGGYT

CDR3 length: 11
V gene: TRBV10-3
clone size: .
J gene: TRBJ2-7
CDR3 protein: AIRGDRSYEQY

CDR3 length: 14
V gene: TRBV9
clone size: .
J gene: TRBJ1-2
CDR3 protein: ASSAPRTGSNYGYT

CDR3 length: 12
V gene: TRBV6-1
clone size: .
J gene: TRBJ1-2
CDR3 protein: ASRWTGEGNGYT

CDR3 length: 13
V gene: TRBV5-6
clone size: once
J gene: TRBJ2-3
CDR3 protein: ASSLADRGKDTQY

CDR3 length: 10
V gene: TRBV5-4
clone size: .
J gene: TRBJ1-2
CDR3 protein: ASSGTDYGYT

CDR3 length: 13
V gene: TRBV5-4
clone size: .
J gene: TRBJ1-4
CDR3 protein: ASSFRQGAGEKLF

CDR3 length: 13
V gene: TRBV7-8
clone size: .
J gene: TRBJ1-2
CDR3 protein: ASSLVPRNNYGYT

CDR3 length: 10
V gene: TRBV5-1
clone size: .
J gene: TRBJ1-1
CDR3 protein: ASSFGTGEAF

CDR3 length: 13
V gene: TRBV9
clone size: once
J gene: TRBJ2-5
CDR3 protein: ASSPTGQGIETQY

CDR3 length: 12
V gene: TRBV7-9
clone size: .
J gene: TRBJ2-5
CDR3 protein: ASSRGGYQETQY

CDR3 length: 13
V gene: TRBV10-3
clone size: .
J gene: TRBJ2-5
CDR3 protein: AISVQAGGLETQY

CDR3 length: 11
V gene: TRBV13
clone size: .
J gene: TRBJ2-7
CDR3 protein: ASSHQLYHEQY

CDR3 length: 11
V gene: TRBV9
clone size: once
J gene: TRBJ2-1
CDR3 protein: ASGLSSYNEQF

CDR3 length: 13
V gene: TRBV7-8
clone size: .
J gene: TRBJ2-7
CDR3 protein: ASRLESGDAYEQY

CDR3 length: 11
V gene: TRBV5-5
clone size: once
J gene: TRBJ2-3
CDR3 protein: ASSLGQSDTQY

CDR3 length: 13
V gene: TRBV27
clone size: few
J gene: TRBJ1-3
CDR3 protein: ASSFSASSGNTIY

CDR3 length: 13
V gene: TRBV9
clone size: few
J gene: TRBJ2-1
CDR3 protein: ASSARLAGVNEQF

CDR3 length: 13
V gene: TRBV4-1
clone size: .
J gene: TRBJ2-1
CDR3 protein: ASSQDAGRVDEQF

CDR3 length: 13
V gene: TRBV11-2
clone size: few
J gene: TRBJ1-5
CDR3 protein: ASSLDGQPDQPQH

CDR3 length: 15
V gene: TRBV7-8
clone size: .
J gene: TRBJ1-1
CDR3 protein: ASSSPTGTELNTEAF

CDR3 length: 12
V gene: TRBV5-1
clone size: .
J gene: TRBJ2-5
CDR3 protein: ASSLQNGDETQY

CDR3 length: 13
V gene: TRBV7-9
clone size: .
J gene: TRBJ2-1
CDR3 protein: ASSLGQGDYNEQF

CDR3 length: 13
V gene: TRBV29-1
clone size: .
J gene: TRBJ2-7
CDR3 protein: SVLTPGLRWEEQY

CDR3 length: 12
V gene: TRBV2
clone size: .
J gene: TRBJ2-7
CDR3 protein: ASSEAVDSYEQY

CDR3 length: 12
V gene: TRBV7-9
clone size: few
J gene: TRBJ1-1
CDR3 protein: ASSQTGVGTEAF

CDR3 length: 10
V gene: TRBV7-2
clone size: .
J gene: TRBJ1-6
CDR3 protein: ASSRDNSPLH

CDR3 length: 16
V gene: TRBV4-1
clone size: .
J gene: TRBJ2-3
CDR3 protein: ASSQELAGGPGTDTQY